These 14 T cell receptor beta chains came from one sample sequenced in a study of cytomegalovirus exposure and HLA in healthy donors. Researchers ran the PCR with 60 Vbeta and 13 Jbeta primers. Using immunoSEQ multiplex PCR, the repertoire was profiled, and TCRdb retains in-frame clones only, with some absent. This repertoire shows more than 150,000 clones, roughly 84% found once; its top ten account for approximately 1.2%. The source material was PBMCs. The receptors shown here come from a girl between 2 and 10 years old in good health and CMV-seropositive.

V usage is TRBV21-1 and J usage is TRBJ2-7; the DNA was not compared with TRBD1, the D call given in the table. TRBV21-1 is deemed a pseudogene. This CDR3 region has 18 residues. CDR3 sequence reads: CASPQLCDRPPWSYEQYF. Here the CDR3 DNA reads TGTGCCAGCCCTCAACTTTGCGACAGACCTCCTTGGTCCTACGAGCAGTACTTC.

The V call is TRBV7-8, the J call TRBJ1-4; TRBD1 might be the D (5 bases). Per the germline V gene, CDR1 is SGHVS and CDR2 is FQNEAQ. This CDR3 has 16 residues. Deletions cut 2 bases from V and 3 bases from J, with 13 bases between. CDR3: CASSLRAGGSNEKLFF. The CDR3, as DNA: TGTGCCAGCAGCTTAAGGGCCGGGGGTTCTAATGAAAAACTGTTTTTT.

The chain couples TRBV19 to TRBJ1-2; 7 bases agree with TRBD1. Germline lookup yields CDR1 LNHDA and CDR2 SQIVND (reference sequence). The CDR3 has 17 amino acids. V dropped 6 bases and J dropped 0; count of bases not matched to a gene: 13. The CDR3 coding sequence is TGTGCCAGTAGGCGGTATACCGGGACAGACGCTAACTATGGCTACACCTTC. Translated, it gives CASRRYTGTDANYGYTF.

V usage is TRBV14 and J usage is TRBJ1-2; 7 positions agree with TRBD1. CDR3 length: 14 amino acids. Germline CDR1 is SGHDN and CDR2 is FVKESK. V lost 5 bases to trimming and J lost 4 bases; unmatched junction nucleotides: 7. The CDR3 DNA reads TGTGCCAGCAGCGACCGACAGGGCTTCTATGGCTACACCTTC. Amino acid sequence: CASSDRQGFYGYTF. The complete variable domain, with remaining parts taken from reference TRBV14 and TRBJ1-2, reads EAGVTQFPSHSVIEKGQTVTLRCDPISGHDNLYWYRRVMGKEIKFLLHFVKESKQDESGMPNNRFLAERTGGTYSTLKVQPAELEDSGVYFCASSDRQGFYGYTFGSGTRLTVV.

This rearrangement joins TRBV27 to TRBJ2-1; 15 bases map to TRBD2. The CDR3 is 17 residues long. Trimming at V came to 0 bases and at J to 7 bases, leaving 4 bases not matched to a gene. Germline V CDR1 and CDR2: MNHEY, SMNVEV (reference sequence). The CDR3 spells CASSLSGTSGRINEQFF. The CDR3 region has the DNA TGTGCCAGCAGTTTATCGGGGACTAGCGGGAGGATAAATGAGCAGTTCTTC.

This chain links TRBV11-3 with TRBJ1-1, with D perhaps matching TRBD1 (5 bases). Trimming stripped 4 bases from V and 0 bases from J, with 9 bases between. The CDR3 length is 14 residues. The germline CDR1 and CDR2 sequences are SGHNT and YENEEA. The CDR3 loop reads CASSSRGMNTEAFF. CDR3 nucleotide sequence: TGTGCCAGCAGCTCTCGGGGGATGAACACTGAAGCTTTCTTT.

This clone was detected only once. The CDR3 DNA sequence: TGTGCCAGCAGGGTGGAAGGGAGCTCCTACGAGCAGTACTTC. This encodes CASRVEGSSYEQYF. V and J are TRBV2 and TRBJ2-7; D possibly corresponds to TRBD2 (5 bases). The CDR3 contains 14 residues. Between the trimmed V and J ends, which lost 6 bases and 0 bases, there was a span of 12 bases. Germline CDR1 reads SNHLY; CDR2 reads FYNNEI.

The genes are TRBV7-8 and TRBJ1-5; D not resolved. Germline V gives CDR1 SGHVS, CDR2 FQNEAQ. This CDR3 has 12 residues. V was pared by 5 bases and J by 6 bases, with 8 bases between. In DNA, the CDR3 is TGTGCCAGCAGCCCTCTCGGTCAGCCCCAGCATTTT. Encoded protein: CASSPLGQPQHF.

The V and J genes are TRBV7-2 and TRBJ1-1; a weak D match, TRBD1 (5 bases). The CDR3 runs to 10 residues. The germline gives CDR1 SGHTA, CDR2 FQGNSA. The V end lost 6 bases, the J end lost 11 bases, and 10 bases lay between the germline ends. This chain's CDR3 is CASRVGGAFF. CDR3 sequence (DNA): TGTGCCAGCAGGGTGGGGGGGGCTTTCTTT.

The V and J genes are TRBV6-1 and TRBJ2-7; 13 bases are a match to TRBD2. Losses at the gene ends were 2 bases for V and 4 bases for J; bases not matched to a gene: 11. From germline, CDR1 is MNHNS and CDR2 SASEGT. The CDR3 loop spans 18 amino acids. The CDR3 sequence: CASSEKGLAGDPQYEQYF. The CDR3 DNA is TGTGCCAGCAGTGAAAAAGGACTAGCGGGAGACCCCCAATACGAGCAGTACTTC.

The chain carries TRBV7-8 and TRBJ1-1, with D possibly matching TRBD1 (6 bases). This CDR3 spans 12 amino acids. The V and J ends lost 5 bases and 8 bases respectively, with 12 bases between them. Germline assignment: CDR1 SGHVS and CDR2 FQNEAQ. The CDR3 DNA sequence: TGTGCCAGCAGCACCGGGACATCCGAAGCTTTCTTT. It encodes CASSTGTSEAFF. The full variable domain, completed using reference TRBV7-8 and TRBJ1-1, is GAGVSQSPRYKVAKRGQDVALRCDPISGHVSLFWYQQALGQGPEFLTYFQNEAQLDKSGLPSDRFFAERPEGSVSTLKIQRTQQEDSAVYLCASSTGTSEAFFGQGTRLTVV.

CDR3 loop: CASSTDRWDTEAFF. The CDR3 DNA reads TGTGCCAGTAGTACAGACAGGTGGGACACTGAAGCTTTCTTT. The rearrangement links TRBV19 to TRBJ1-1, with D possibly being TRBD1 (6 bases). CDR1 is LNHDA, CDR2 SQIVND, per germline (reference sequence). V lost 4 bases and J lost 3, with 12 bases in between. This CDR3 has 14 amino acids.

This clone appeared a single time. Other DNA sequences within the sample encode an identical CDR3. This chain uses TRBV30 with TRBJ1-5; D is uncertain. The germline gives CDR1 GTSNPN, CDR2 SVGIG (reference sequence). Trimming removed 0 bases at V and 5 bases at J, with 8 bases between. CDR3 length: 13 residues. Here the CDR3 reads CAWSVSGDQPQHF. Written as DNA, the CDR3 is TGTGCCTGGAGTGTCTCCGGGGATCAGCCCCAGCATTTT.

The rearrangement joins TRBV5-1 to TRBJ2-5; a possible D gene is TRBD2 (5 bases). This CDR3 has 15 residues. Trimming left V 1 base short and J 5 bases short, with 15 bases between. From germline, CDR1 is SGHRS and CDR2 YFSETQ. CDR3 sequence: CASSLIPSSDETQYF. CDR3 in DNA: TGCGCCAGCAGCTTGATACCTAGCAGTGACGAGACCCAGTACTTC. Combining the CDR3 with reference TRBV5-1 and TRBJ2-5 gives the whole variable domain KAGVTQTPRYLIKTRGQQVTLSCSPISGHRSVSWYQQTPGQGLQFLFEYFSETQRNKGNFPGRFSGRQFSNSRSEMNVSTLELGDSALYLCASSLIPSSDETQYFGPGTRLLVL.